This entry features one T cell receptor (beta chain) sequence. Assay: immunoSEQ multiplex PCR; the TCRdb copy retains only in-frame clones and omits some. The table includes just under 150,000 clones, about nine tenths detected once. Germline V gene sequence: CDR1 SGDLS, CDR2 YYNGEE. This CDR3 is 15 amino acids long. V lost 0 bases and J lost 7; bases outside the gene matches: 9. This sample was included in a study of blood T cell repertoires in COVID-19. This chain links TRBV9 with TRBJ1-2; 7 bases fit TRBD1. This TCR was sampled from a man aged 50 to 59 who had recovered from COVID-19. The sequenced sample consisted of peripheral blood. The CDR3 region has the DNA TGTGCCAGCAGCGTAGAGGGAGGACAGGCTCGTGGCTACACCTTC. Translation: CASSVEGGQARGYTF.